This T cell receptor beta chain was recorded in a study of technical replicates of blood from several donors. The CDR3 totals 16 residues. V was clipped by 7 bases and J by 9 bases; unmatched bases: 19. Per the germline V gene, CDR1 is SGHRS and CDR2 is YFSETQ. Only in-frame clones appear in the TCRdb table, and some are missing; sequencing was by immunoSEQ multiplex PCR. The sample includes some 80,000 clones, just over 90% of them seen just once. The V gene is TRBV5-1, the J gene TRBJ2-5; 9 bases line up with TRBD2. Sequenced material: T cells isolated from PBMCs. The source of this sequence is a human donor in good health. Here the CDR3 reads CASSQVNSGGPAPQYF. The CDR3 DNA follows: TGCGCCAGCTCCCAGGTTAATAGCGGGGGCCCGGCGCCCCAGTACTTC.